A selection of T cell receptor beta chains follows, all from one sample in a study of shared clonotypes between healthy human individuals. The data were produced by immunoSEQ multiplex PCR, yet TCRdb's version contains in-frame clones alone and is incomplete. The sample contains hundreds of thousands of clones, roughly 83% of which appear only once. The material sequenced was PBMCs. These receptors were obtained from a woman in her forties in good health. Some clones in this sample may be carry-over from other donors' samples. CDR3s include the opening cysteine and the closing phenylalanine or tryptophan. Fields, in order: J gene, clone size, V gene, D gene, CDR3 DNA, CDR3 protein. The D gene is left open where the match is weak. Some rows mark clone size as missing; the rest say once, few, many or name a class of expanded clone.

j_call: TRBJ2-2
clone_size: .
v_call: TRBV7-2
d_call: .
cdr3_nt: TGTGCCAGCAGCTTAGAGTATACTGCTCCGAACACCGGGGAGCTGTTTTTT
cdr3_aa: CASSLEYTAPNTGELFF

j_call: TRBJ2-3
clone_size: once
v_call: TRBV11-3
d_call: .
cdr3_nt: TGTGCCAGCAGCTTAGATTCCGGGACGTCAGGTACGCAGTATTTT
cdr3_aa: CASSLDSGTSGTQYF

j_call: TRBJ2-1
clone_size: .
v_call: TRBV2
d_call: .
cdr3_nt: TGTGCCAGCGAACGGGGGTCCTACAATGAGCAGTTCTTC
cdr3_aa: CASERGSYNEQFF

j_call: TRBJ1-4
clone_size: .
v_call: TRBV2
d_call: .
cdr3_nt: TGTGCCAGCAGCGACTCAAGACCGTTAAACACCTTT
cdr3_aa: CASSDSRPLNTF

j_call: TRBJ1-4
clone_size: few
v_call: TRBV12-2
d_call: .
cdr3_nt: TGTGCAAGTCGCTTAGGAGGGGCATTTGATGAAAAACTGTTTTTT
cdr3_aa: CASRLGGAFDEKLFF

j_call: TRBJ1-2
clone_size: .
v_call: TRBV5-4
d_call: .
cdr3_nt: TGTGCCAGCAGCTTGATAAGGAGGGCGGCTAACTATGGCTACACCTTC
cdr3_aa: CASSLIRRAANYGYTF

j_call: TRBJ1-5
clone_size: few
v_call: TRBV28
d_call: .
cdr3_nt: TGTGCCAGCAGTTTAGGCAGGGTAAGTCAGCCCCAGCATTTT
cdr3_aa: CASSLGRVSQPQHF

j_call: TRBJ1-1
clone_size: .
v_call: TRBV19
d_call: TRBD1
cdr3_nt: TGTGCCAGCAAAACTCAGGGGGCTGGCACTGAAGCTTTCTTT
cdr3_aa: CASKTQGAGTEAFF

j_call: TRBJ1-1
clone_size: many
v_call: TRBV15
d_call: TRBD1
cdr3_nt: TGTGCCACCAGCGGAGGACAGGGAAACACTGAAGCTTTCTTT
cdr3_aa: CATSGGQGNTEAFF

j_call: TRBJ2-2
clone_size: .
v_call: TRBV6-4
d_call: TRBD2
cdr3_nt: TGTGCCAGCAGAGATACTCTAGCGGGATGGCGTTTTACCGGGGAGCTGTTTTTT
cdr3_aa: CASRDTLAGWRFTGELFF

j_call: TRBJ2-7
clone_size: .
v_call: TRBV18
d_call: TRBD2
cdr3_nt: TGTGCCAGCTCACCACCCCTAGCGGGAGCCTACGAGCAGTACTTC
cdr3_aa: CASSPPLAGAYEQYF

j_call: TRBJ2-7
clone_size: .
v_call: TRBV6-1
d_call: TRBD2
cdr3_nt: TGTGCCAGCAGTGAATCGCCTGTGGTAGCGGGGGCTTCCTACGAGCAGTACTTC
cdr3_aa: CASSESPVVAGASYEQYF

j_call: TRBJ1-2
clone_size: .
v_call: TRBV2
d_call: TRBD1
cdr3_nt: TGTGCCAGCAGTGATGGCGGGACAGGCTATGGCTACACCTTC
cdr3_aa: CASSDGGTGYGYTF

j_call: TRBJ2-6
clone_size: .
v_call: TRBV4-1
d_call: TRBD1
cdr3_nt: TGCGCCAGCAGCCAGAACCGGGACAGGGTACCTGGGGCCAACGTCCTGACTTTC
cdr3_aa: CASSQNRDRVPGANVLTF

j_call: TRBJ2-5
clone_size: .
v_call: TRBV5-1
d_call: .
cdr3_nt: TGCGCCAGCAGCCCAGGGGCCCAAGAGACCCAGTACTTC
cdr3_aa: CASSPGAQETQYF

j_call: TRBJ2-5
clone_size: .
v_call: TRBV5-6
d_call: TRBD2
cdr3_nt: TGTGCCAGCAGCTTGAGTAGCGGGAGGGCCTCGATAGAGACCCAGTACTTC
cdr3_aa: CASSLSSGRASIETQYF

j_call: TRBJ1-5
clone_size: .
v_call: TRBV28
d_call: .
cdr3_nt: TGTGCCAGCAGTTTATGGGCAGATAGCAATCAGCCCCAGCATTTT
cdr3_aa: CASSLWADSNQPQHF

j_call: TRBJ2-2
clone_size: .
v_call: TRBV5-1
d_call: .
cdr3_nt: TGCGCCAGCAGCTTGGGGGTTACAAGAAACACCGGGGAGCTGTTTTTT
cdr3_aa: CASSLGVTRNTGELFF

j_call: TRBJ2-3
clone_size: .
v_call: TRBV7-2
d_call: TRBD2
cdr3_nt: TGTGCCAGCAGCACGACTGGGACTAGCGAAGATACGCAGTATTTT
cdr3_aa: CASSTTGTSEDTQYF

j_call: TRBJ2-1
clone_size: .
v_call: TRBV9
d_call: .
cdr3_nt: TGTGCCAGCAGCGCTAGGGGCGTACGTGTGGATGAGCAGTTCTTC
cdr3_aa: CASSARGVRVDEQFF

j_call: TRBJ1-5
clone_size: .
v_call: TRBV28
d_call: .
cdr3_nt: TGTGCCAGCAGTACAAATCCGAATAGCAATCAGCCCCAGCATTTT
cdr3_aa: CASSTNPNSNQPQHF

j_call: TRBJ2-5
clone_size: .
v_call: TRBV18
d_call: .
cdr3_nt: TGTGCCAGCTCACCATACCAAGAGACCCAGTACTTC
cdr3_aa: CASSPYQETQYF

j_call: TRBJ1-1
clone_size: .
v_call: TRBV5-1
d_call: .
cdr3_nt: TGCGCCAGCAGCACCACAACGTCCCCTCCTGAAGCTTTCTTT
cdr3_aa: CASSTTTSPPEAFF

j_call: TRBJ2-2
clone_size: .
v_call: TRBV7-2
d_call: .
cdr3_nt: TGTGCCAGCAGCGGGCCCTCTCTTGGCACCGGGGAGCTGTTTTTT
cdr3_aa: CASSGPSLGTGELFF

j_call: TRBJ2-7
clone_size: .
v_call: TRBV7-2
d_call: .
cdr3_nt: TGTGCCAGCAGCCTCCTACCAGTGAGGGGGTACGAGCAGTACTTC
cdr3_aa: CASSLLPVRGYEQYF

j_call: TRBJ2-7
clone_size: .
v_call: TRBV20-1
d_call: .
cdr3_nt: TGCAGTGCCCGTGCTTCCTACGAGCAGTACTTC
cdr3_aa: CSARASYEQYF

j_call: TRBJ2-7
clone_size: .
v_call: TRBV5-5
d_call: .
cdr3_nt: TGTGCCAGCAGCTCCCCTTACGAGCAGTACTTC
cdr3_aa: CASSSPYEQYF

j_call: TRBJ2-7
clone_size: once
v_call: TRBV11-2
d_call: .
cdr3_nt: TGTGCCAGCAGCCCTCCCCAAGGGCGCCCTAACGAGCAGTACTTC
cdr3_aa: CASSPPQGRPNEQYF

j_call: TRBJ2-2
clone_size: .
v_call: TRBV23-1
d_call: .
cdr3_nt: TGCGCCACCCCTGGCAGGGGGAACACCGGGGAGCTGTTTTTT
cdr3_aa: CATPGRGNTGELFF

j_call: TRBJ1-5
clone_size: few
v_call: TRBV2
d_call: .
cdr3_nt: TGTGCCAGCAGTGGAGGCTCCGGGACCGGCTATAGCAATCAGCCCCAGCATTTT
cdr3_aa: CASSGGSGTGYSNQPQHF

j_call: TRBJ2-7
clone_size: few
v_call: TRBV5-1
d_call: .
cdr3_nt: TGCGCCAGCAGCTTTAAGGGTTTGGTCCACGAGCAGTACTTC
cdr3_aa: CASSFKGLVHEQYF

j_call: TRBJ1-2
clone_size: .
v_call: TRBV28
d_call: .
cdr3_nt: TGTGCCAGCAGTTCCCCCGGCAGGAGCGGGGGCGGCTACACCTTC
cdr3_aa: CASSSPGRSGGGYTF

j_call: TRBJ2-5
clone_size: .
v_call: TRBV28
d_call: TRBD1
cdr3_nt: TGTGCCAGCAGTCCCCGGGGACAGGGGTCGGAGACCCAGTACTTC
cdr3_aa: CASSPRGQGSETQYF

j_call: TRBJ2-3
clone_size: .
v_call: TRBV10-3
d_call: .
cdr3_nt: TGTGCCATCAGTGAGTCGAGAGGCACAGATACGCAGTATTTT
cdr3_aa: CAISESRGTDTQYF

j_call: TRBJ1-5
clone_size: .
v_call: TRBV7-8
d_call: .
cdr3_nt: TGTGCCAGCAGCCGCGACAGATACTATAGCAATCAGCCCCAGCATTTT
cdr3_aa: CASSRDRYYSNQPQHF

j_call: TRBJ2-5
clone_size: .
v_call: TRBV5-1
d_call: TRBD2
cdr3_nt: TGCGCCAGCAGCTCCCTGACTAGCGGGTTCCAAGAGACCCAGTACTTC
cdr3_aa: CASSSLTSGFQETQYF

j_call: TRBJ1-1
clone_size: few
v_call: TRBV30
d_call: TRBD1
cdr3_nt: TGTGCCTGGGATTACAGGGGGCGGTTAGCTTTCTTT
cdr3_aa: CAWDYRGRLAFF

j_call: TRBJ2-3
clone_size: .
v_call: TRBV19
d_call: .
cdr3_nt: TGTGCCAGTAGTATCTACGGGGGGCACGCTAGCACAGATACGCAGTATTTT
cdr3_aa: CASSIYGGHASTDTQYF

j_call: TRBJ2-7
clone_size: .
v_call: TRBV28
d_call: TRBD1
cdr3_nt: TGTGCCAGCAGTCAACCGCAGGGGGCGGACGAGCAGTACTTC
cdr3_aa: CASSQPQGADEQYF

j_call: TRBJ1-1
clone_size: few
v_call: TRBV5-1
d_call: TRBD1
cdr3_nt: TGCGCCAGCAGCGCCACAGGGGTTGCGAACACTGAAGCTTTCTTT
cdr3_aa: CASSATGVANTEAFF

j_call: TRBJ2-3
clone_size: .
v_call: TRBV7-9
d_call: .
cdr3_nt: TGTGCCAGCAGCCGCACAGATACGCAGTATTTT
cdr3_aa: CASSRTDTQYF

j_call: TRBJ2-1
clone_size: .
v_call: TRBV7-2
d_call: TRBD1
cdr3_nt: TGTGCCAGCAGCTTAGCCGGGACAGGGGGATACAATGAGCAGTTCTTC
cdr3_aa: CASSLAGTGGYNEQFF

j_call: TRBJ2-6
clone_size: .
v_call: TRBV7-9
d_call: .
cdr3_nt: TGTGCCAGCAGCCGCTGGGGGGGCGAAGCTTCTGGGGCCAACGTCCTGACTTTC
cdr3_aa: CASSRWGGEASGANVLTF

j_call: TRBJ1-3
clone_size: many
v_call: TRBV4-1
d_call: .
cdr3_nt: TGCGCCAGCAGCCAATTATTCACTCTTCGGGACCTCTCTGGAAACACCATATATTTT
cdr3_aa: CASSQLFTLRDLSGNTIYF

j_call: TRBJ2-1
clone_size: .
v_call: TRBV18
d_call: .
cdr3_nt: TGTGCCAGCTCACCGCCAGGGGGGAGCTACTACAATGAGCAGTTCTTC
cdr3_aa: CASSPPGGSYYNEQFF

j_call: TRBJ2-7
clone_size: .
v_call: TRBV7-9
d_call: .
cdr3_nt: TGTGCCAGCAGCCAACTGCCCTACGAGCAGTACTTC
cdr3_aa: CASSQLPYEQYF

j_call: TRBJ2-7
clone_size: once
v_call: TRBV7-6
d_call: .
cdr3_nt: TGTGCCAGCAGCTCGAAGAGCCTGTTTAGATCCTACGAGCAGTACTTC
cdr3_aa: CASSSKSLFRSYEQYF

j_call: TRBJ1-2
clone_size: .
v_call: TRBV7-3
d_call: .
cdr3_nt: TGTGCCAGCAATAATGGGAGTGGCTACACCTTC
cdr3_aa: CASNNGSGYTF

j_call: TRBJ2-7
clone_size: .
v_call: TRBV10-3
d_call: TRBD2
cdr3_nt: TGTGCCATCAGTGGGCTAGCGGGAGAAGAATCATACGAGCAGTACTTC
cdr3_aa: CAISGLAGEESYEQYF

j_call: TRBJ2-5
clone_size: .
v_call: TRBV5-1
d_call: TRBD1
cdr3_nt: TGCGCCAGCAGCTTAACTACAGGGGGCGGAGGGGAGACCCAGTACTTC
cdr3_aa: CASSLTTGGGGETQYF

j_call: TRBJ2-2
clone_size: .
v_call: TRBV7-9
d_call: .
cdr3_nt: TGTGCCAGCAGCCCAAGACAGGTGTCCACCGGGGAGCTGTTTTTT
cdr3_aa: CASSPRQVSTGELFF

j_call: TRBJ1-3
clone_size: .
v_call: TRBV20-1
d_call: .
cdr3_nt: TGCAGTGCTAGAGGGGTAAACACCATATATTTT
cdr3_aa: CSARGVNTIYF